The clone carrying this T cell receptor (beta chain) turned up a few times. No antigen is known for it. Preparation of the TCRbeta library involved a method that used unique molecular identifiers. In TCRdb, the PCR reads were re-called with MiXCR into one record per CDR3 protein. The table lists 100,000 to 150,000 distinct CDR3 sequences, 20% to 25% of them singletons. This entry is derived from a study of T-cell reconstitution after alpha-beta-depleted transplantation in children. Notes on the study in general: Elevated TCRbeta diversity at day 60 was traced, in some patients, to surviving recipient T cells and thymic progenitors. The origin of alpha-beta T cells about two months after transplant was reportedly several hundred expanded graft clones. A year had passed since transplant, and T-cell counts and diversity by then came mostly from newly produced T cells.

CDR3 length equals 15 residues. Germline-derived CDR1 and CDR2 are SGHVS and FNYEAQ. Trimming took off 5 bases at V and 15 bases at J, with 26 bases between the two ends. The receptor was isolated from a male patient between 2 and 10 years old who had a stem cell transplant for chronic granulomatous disease, so the T cells may come from the graft donor. The sample was PBMCs, mostly from graft donor cells, taken 180 days after TCRalphabeta/CD19-depleted stem cell transplant. The rearrangement joins TRBV7-6 to TRBJ2-1; D gene ambiguous. The CDR3 bases are TGTGCCAGCAGCCAAATCCAGGAATGGGATTCGTTACCGTTCTTC. This sequence encodes CASSQIQEWDSLPFF.